This TCR beta chain is from a study of molecular identifiers for immune sequencing clone quantification. About the study: Replicate experiments divided RNA from roughly 21,000 or 96,000 naive CD8 cells into five parts and sequenced four. Overall study results and limits: The share of molecules held by clones above 20 RNA copies was over 97% in effector cells and under 1% in naive cells.

In its sample, this clonotype was seen once. Its antigen is undetermined. Since a much larger clone is just one base distant, this may be a read error. For naive CD8 T cells, sorting used the CD8+CD4-CCR7+CD45RA+ phenotype. TCRdb fed the PCR reads into MiXCR, producing one record per CDR3 protein. Among about 640,000 distinct CDR3 sequences listed, nearly 20% were seen once. The sample consisted of naive CD8+ T cells from blood, with Jurkat cell RNA spiked in. The subset is: FACS-sorted CD8+CD4-CCR7+CD45RA+ naive T cells. The receptor was derived from a human donor in good health. Some libraries in this study had Jurkat cell RNA spiked in.

The CDR3 sequence: CASSLGAGEATHEKYF. Written as DNA, the CDR3 is TGTGCCAGCAGCTTAGGGGCGGGGGAGGCCACCCACGAGAAGTACTTC. The chain joins TRBV7-9 to TRBJ2-7; 7 positions match TRBD2. CDR1 is SEHNR, CDR2 FQNEAQ, per germline (reference sequence). The length of the CDR3 is 16 residues.